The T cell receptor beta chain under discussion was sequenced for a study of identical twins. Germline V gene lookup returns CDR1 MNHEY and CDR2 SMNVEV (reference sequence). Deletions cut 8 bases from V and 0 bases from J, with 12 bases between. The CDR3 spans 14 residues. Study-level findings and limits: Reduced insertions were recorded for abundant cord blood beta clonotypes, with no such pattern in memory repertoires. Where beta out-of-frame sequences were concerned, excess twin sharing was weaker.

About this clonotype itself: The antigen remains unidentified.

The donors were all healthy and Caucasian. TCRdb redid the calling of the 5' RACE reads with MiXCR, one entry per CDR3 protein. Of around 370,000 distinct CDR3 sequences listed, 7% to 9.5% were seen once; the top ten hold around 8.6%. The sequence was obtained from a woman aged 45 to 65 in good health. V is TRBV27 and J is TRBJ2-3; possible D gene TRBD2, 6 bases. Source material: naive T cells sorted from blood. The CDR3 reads CASASSGSTDTQYF. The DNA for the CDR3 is TGTGCCAGCGCCAGTAGCGGAAGCACAGATACGCAGTATTTT.